This T cell receptor (beta chain) was identified during a study of T-cell memory formation after mild COVID-19. Study overall: Largely, the TCR clusters proved donor specific.

The V and J ends lost 5 bases and 2 bases, in that order; junction bases with no gene match: 8. The CDR3 covers 16 residues. Each CDR3 protein gets one entry after TCRdb re-called the 5' RACE reads with MiXCR. The profile shows around 300,000 distinct CDR3 sequences, roughly 15% of them singletons. On this clonotype: Its antigen is unknown.

Notes on the study in general: There was a balanced CD4/CD8 profile in clones contracting day 15 to 85, and later expanders leaned CD4+. Still unconfirmed is whether the second-wave clones peaking on day 37 recognized SARS-CoV-2. That cross-reactive memory joined was suggested by some responding clones appearing in pre-infection memory.

The chain couples TRBV12-3 or TRBV12-4 to TRBJ1-2; 10 bases are a match to TRBD1. The TCR originated in a man between 18 and 29 years old who had mild COVID-19 (a few samples of this study predate the infection). Cell type and time point are not known. The source material was PBMCs or a T cell subset sorted from them (not recorded which). CDR3 region: CASSNRGQGGNYGYTF. The DNA for the CDR3 is TGTGCCAGCAGTAACCGCGGACAGGGGGGAAACTATGGCTACACCTTC.